This T cell receptor (beta chain) emerged from a study of T cell repertoires in cytomegalovirus infection. Study-wide background: In the study, CMV epitopes included recently identified HLA-C-restricted and well-studied HLA-B-restricted ones. Indications of both CMV infection and matching HLA type were provided by public TCR beta signatures.

TCRdb called the reads again in MiXCR, with one record for every CDR3 protein. The sample has a few hundred thousand distinct CDR3 sequences, almost 30% seen once; the top ten hold roughly 20%. Germline CDR1 MGHDK, CDR2 SYGVNS. CDR3 length: 14 residues. The V gene end was trimmed by 3 bases and the J gene end by 7 bases; junction bases not matched to a gene: 6. Study results and caveats: Totalled public TCR beta family frequency picked out people who carried CMV plus the relevant HLA.

In the case of this clonotype: Its antigen remains unidentified.

V gene TRBV25-1 combines with J gene TRBJ2-1; the match to TRBD1 covers 7 bases. The TCR was taken from a human donor in good health (CMV status not recorded). Some clones in this sample may be carry-over from other donors' samples. The starting material was cultured PBMCs, obtained from culture after CMV antigen stimulation. CDR3 residues: CASSETGLRNEQFF. The CDR3 DNA reads TGTGCCAGCAGTGAGACAGGGCTGAGGAATGAGCAGTTCTTC.